Here is one T cell receptor beta chain with its context. Repertoires were generated with immunoSEQ multiplex PCR, while TCRdb's copy carries only in-frame clones and drops some. The table has fewer than 95,000 clones, roughly nine tenths seen once. This sample is part of a study of technical replicates of blood from several donors. Unmatched junction bases numbered 7, after V lost 8 bases and J lost 3 bases. The CDR3 consists of 15 residues. The germline CDR1 and CDR2 sequences are MNHEY and SVGAGI. The chain uses TRBV6-5 and TRBJ1-1, with 12 positions matching TRBD1. The specimen was T cells isolated from PBMCs. This TCR came from a human donor in good health. CDR3 nucleotide sequence: TGTGCCAGCTCGGGGACAGGGGGCTATGACACTGAAGCTTTCTTT. Protein: CASSGTGGYDTEAFF.